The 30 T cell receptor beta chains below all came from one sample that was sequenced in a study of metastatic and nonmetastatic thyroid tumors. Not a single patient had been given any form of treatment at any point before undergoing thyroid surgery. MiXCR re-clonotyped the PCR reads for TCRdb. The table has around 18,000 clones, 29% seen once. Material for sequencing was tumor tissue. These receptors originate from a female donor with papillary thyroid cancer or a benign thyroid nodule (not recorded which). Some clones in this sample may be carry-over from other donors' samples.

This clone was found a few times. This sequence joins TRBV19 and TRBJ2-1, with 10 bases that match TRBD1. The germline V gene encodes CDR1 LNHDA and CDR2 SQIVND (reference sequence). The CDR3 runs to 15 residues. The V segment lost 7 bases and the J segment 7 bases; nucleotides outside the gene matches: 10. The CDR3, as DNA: TGTGCCAGTACAAAGGGGACAGGGGCAATTAATGAGCAGTTCTTC. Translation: CASTKGTGAINEQFF.

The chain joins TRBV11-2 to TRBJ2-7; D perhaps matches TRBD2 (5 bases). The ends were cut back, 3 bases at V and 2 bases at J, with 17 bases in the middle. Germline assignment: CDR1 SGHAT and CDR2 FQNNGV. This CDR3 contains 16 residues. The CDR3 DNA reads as TGTGCCAGCAGCTTGGACTGGACTCATGCTACCTACGAGCAGTACTTC. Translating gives CASSLDWTHATYEQYF.

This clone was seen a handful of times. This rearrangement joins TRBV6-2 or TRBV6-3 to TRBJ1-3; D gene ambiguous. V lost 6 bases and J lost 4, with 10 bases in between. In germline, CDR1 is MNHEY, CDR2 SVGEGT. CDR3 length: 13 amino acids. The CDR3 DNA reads TGTGCCAGCAGCCGGGATGGCGGAAACACCATATATTTT. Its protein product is CASSRDGGNTIYF.

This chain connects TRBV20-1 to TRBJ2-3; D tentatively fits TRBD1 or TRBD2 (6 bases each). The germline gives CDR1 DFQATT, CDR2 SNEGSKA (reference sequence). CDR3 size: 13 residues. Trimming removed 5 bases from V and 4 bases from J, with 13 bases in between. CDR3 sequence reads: CSAGFGGSDTQYF. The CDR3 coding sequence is TGCAGTGCTGGGTTCGGGGGCTCAGATACGCAGTATTTT.

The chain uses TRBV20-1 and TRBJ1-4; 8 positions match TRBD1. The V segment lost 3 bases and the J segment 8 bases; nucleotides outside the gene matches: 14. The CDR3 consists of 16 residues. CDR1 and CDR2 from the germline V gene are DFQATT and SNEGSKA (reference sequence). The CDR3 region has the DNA TGCAGTGCTAGGGGGGGCCCGGGACAGGCCAGGGAAAAACTGTTTTTT. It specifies CSARGGPGQAREKLFF.

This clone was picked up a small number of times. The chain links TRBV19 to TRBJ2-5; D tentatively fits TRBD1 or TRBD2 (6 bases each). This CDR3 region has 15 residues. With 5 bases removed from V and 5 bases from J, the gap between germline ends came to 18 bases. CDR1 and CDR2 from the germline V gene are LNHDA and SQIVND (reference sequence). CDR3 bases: TGTGCCAGTAGTCCGACTCAGACAGGAGGGGAGACCCAGTACTTC. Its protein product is CASSPTQTGGETQYF.

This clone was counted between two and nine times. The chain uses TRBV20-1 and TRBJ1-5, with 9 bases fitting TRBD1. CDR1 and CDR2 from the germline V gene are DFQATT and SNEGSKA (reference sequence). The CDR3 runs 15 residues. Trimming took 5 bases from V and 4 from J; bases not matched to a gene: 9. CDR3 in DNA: TGCAGTGCTCCTAATACCGGGACAGGGAATCAGCCCCAGCATTTT. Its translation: CSAPNTGTGNQPQHF.

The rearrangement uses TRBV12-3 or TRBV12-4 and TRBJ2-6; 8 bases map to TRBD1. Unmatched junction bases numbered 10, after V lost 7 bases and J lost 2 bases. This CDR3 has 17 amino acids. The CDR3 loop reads CASKGGQALTGANVLTF. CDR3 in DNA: TGTGCCAGCAAAGGGGGACAGGCCTTGACTGGGGCCAACGTCCTGACTTTC.

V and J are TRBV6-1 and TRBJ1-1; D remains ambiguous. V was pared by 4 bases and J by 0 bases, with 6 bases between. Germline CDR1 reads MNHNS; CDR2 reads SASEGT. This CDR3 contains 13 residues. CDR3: CASSVRMNTEAFF. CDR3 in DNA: TGTGCCAGCAGTGTAAGGATGAACACTGAAGCTTTCTTT.

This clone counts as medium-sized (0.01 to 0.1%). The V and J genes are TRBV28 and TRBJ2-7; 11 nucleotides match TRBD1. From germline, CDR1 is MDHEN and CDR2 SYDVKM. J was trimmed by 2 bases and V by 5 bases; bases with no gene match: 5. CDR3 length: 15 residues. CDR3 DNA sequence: TGTGCCAGCAGTCCGGGGACAGGGGGTACCTACGAGCAGTACTTC. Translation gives CASSPGTGGTYEQYF.

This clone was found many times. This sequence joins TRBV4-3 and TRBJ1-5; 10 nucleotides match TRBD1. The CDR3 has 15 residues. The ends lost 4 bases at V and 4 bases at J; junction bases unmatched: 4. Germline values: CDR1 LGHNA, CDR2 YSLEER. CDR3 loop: CASSRGTGANQPQHF. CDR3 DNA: TGCGCCAGCAGCCGCGGGACAGGGGCGAATCAGCCCCAGCATTTT.

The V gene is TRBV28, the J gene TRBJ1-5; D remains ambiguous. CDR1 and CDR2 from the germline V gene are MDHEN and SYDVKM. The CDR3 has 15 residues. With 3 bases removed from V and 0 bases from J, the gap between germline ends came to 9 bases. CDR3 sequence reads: CASSLGSYSNQPQHF. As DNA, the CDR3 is TGTGCCAGCAGTTTGGGCAGCTATAGCAATCAGCCCCAGCATTTT.

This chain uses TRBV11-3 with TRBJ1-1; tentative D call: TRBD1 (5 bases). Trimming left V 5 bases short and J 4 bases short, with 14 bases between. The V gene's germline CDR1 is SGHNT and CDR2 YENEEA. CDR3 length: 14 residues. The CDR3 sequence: CASSPQGVSTEAFF. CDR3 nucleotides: TGTGCCAGCAGCCCCCAGGGCGTGAGCACTGAAGCTTTCTTT.

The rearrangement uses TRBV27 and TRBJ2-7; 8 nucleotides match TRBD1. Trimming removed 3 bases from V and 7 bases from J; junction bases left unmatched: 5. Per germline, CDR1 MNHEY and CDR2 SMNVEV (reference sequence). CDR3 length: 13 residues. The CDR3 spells CASSFSGGGEQYF. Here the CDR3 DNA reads TGTGCCAGCAGTTTTTCAGGGGGCGGGGAGCAGTACTTC.

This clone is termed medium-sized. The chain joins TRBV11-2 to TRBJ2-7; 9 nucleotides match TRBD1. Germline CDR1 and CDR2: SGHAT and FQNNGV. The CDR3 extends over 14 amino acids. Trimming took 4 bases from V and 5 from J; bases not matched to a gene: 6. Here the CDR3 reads CASSSGQGGDEQYF. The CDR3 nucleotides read TGTGCCAGCAGCTCGGGACAGGGTGGCGACGAGCAGTACTTC. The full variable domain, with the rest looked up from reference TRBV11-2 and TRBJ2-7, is EAGVAQSPRYKIIEKRQSVAFWCNPISGHATLYWYQQILGQGPKLLIQFQNNGVVDDSQLPKDRFSAERLKGVDSTLKIQPAKLEDSAVYLCASSSGQGGDEQYFGPGTRLTVT.

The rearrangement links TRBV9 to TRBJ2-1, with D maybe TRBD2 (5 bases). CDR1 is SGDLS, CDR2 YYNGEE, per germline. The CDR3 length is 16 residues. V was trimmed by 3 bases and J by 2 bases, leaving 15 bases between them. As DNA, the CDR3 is TGTGCCAGCAGCGCCTCACTAGATTTCCCCTACAATGAGCAGTTCTTC. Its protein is CASSASLDFPYNEQFF.

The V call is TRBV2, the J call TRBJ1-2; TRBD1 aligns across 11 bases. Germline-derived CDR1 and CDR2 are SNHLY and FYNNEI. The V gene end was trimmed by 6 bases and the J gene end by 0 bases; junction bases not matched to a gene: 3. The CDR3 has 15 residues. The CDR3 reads CASSLGQGANYGYTF. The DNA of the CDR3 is TGTGCCAGCAGCCTGGGACAGGGGGCTAACTATGGCTACACCTTC.

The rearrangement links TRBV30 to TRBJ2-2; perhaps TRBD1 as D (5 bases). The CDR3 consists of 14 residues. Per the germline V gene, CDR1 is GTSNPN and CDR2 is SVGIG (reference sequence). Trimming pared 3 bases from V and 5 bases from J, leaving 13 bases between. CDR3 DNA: TGTGCCTGGAGCCAGGGTATAGAAACCGGGGAGCTGTTTTTT. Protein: CAWSQGIETGELFF.

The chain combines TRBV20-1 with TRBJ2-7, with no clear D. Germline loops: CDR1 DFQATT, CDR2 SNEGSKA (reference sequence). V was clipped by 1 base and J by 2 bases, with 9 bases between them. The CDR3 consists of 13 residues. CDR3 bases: TGCAGTGCTAGAGGTCTAGTTGCCTACGAGCAGTACTTC. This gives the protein CSARGLVAYEQYF.

The CDR3 loop is CASSEWTGERNEQFF. The CDR3, as DNA: TGTGCCAGCAGTGAGTGGACAGGGGAGAGGAATGAGCAGTTCTTC. The chain is built from TRBV6-1 and TRBJ2-1, with 9 bases lining up with TRBD1. From germline, CDR1 is MNHNS and CDR2 SASEGT. J was trimmed by 7 bases and V by 3 bases; bases with no gene match: 7. CDR3 size: 15 residues.

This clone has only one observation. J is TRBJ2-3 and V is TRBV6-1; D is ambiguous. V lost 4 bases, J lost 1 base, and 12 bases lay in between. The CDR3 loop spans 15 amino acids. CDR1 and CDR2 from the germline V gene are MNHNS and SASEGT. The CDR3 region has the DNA TGTGCCAGCAGTGGCCGTACTATCGGCACAGATACGCAGTATTTT. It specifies CASSGRTIGTDTQYF.

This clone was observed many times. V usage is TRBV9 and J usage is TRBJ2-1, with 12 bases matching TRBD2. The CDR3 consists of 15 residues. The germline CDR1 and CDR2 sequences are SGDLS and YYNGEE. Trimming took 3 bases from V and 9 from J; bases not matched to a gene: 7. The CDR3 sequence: CASSAGTSGQIEQFF. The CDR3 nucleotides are TGTGCCAGCAGCGCCGGGACTAGCGGGCAGATTGAGCAGTTCTTC.

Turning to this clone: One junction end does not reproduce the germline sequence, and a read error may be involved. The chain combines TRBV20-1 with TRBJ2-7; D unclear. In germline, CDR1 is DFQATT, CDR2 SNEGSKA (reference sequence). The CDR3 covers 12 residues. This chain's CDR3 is CSARDSGYEQYF. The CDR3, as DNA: TGCAGTGCCAGAGATTCGGGTTACGAGCAGTACTTC.

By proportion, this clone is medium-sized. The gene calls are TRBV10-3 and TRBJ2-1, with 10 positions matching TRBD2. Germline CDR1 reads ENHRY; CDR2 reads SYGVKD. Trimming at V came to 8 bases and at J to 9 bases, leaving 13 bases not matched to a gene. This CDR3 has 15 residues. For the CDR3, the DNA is TGTGCCATCGGGACTAGCGTTCCCAAAGGGGGTGAGCAGTTCTTC. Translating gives CAIGTSVPKGGEQFF.

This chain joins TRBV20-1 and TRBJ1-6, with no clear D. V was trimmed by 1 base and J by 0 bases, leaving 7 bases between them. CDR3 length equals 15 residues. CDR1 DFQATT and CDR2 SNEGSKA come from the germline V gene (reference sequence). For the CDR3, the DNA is TGCAGTGCTAGAGCCAGGAGCTCCTATAATTCACCCCTCCACTTT. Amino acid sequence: CSARARSSYNSPLHF.

The CDR3 coding sequence is TGCAGTGCTTCCGGACAGGGTAGCACAGATACGCAGTATTTT. Protein: CSASGQGSTDTQYF. The chain uses TRBV20-1 and TRBJ2-3; 8 bases fit TRBD1. The trim removed 5 bases at V and 0 bases at J, leaving 4 bases unmatched. Germline V gives CDR1 DFQATT, CDR2 SNEGSKA (reference sequence). This CDR3 is 14 amino acids long.

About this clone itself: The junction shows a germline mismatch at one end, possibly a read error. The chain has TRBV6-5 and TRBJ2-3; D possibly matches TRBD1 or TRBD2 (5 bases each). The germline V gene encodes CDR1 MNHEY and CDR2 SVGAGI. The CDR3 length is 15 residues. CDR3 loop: CASSHRGTSTGTQYF. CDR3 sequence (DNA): TGTGCCAGCAGTCATCGAGGGACCAGCACAGGTACGCAGTATTTT.

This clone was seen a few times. The CDR3 sequence is CASNLSYEQYF. CDR3 in DNA: TGTGCCAGCAACCTCTCCTACGAGCAGTACTTC. V usage is TRBV14 and J usage is TRBJ2-7; no definite D call. The germline V gene has CDR1 SGHDN and CDR2 FVKESK. CDR3 length: 11 amino acids. Deletions cut 7 bases from V and 0 bases from J, with 4 bases between.

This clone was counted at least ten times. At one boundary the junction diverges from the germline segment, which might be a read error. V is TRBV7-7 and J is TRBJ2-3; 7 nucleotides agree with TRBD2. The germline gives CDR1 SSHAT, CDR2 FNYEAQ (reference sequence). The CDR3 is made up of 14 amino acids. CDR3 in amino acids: CASSPGTNTDTQYF. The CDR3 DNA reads TGTGCTAGCAGCCCGGGGACTAACACAGATACGCAGTATTTT.

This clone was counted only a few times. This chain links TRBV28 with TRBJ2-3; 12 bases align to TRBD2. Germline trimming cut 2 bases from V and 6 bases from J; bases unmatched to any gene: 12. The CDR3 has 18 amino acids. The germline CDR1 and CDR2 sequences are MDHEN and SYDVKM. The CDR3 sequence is CASSLVTSGRWSGDTQYF. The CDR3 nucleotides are TGTGCCAGCAGTTTAGTGACTAGCGGGAGATGGAGTGGGGATACGCAGTATTTT.